The 22 T cell receptor beta chains reported below all come from one sample, sequenced in a study of radiation and T cells in renal cell carcinoma. Time point reported: blood 4 weeks post-SBRT, at nephrectomy. Specified treatment: 15 Gy SBRT to primary tumor, nephrectomy 4 weeks later. Produced via immunoSEQ multiplex PCR; TCRdb's table is partial and in-frame only. Found here are approximately 29,000 clones, approximately 84% of them singletons; the top ten hold about 30%. Sequenced material: blood, taken from a patient whose treatment included radiotherapy and nephrectomy. The source is a man aged 55-75 years with renal cell carcinoma.

V gene TRBV2 combines with J gene TRBJ2-7, with 9 bases that match TRBD1. The CDR3 extends over 12 amino acids. The germline gives CDR1 SNHLY, CDR2 FYNNEI. V lost 8 bases and J lost 6; bases outside the gene matches: 5. For the CDR3, the DNA is TGTGCCAGCCGGGACAGGGTCTTCGAGCAGTACTTC. Amino acid sequence: CASRDRVFEQYF. The full variable domain, its missing parts supplied by reference TRBV2 and TRBJ2-7, is EPEVTQTPSHQVTQMGQEVILRCVPISNHLYFYWYRQILGQKVEFLVSFYNNEISEKSEIFDDQFSVERPDGSNFTLKIRSTKLEDSAMYFCASRDRVFEQYFGPGTRLTVT.

The chain joins TRBV4-2 to TRBJ2-6; 9 positions match TRBD1. V trimming: 5 bases; J trimming: 0 bases; junction bases outside the gene matches: 8. CDR1 and CDR2 from the germline V gene are LGHNA and YNFKEQ. CDR3 length: 18 residues. The CDR3 loop is CASSSRTGADSGANVLTF. CDR3 sequence (DNA): TGTGCCAGCAGCTCGAGGACAGGGGCCGACTCTGGGGCCAACGTCCTGACTTTC.

This chain links TRBV7-1 with TRBJ2-7, with 12 bases that match TRBD2. TRBV7-1 is noted as an ORF with a role that remains uncertain. V gave up 4 bases and J gave up 3 bases; unmatched junction bases: 13. This CDR3 region has 18 residues. As DNA, the CDR3 is TGTGCCAGCAGCTTAGCTATGACTAGCGGGAGTGTGTTCTACGAGCAGTACTTC. Protein: CASSLAMTSGSVFYEQYF.

V and J are TRBV7-2 and TRBJ1-2; D gene unclear. Trimming removed 3 bases from V and 5 bases from J, with 7 bases in between. Germline V gene data show CDR1 as SGHTA and CDR2 as FQGNSA. The CDR3 covers 12 residues. This CDR3 reads CASSFGEYGYTF. The CDR3 DNA reads TGTGCCAGCAGCTTCGGGGAGTATGGCTACACCTTC.

The gene calls are TRBV18 and TRBJ2-1; 8 bases align to TRBD2. The CDR3 runs 17 residues. V gave up 0 bases and J gave up 6 bases; unmatched junction bases: 10. Per the germline V gene, CDR1 is KGHSH and CDR2 is LQKENI. CDR3 sequence: CASSPPGGVAVLNEQFF. DNA of the CDR3: TGTGCCAGCTCACCACCCGGGGGGGTAGCAGTCCTCAATGAGCAGTTCTTC.

The V gene is TRBV13, the J gene TRBJ2-1; TRBD2 might be the D (5 bases). Trimming pared 3 bases from V and 5 bases from J, leaving 11 bases between. The CDR3 spans 14 residues. Per germline, CDR1 PRHDT and CDR2 FYEKMQ (reference sequence). The CDR3 DNA reads as TGTGCCAGCAGCTTTGGTATGAGGGACAATGAGCAGTTCTTC. It translates to CASSFGMRDNEQFF.

This clone appeared a few times. The chain links TRBV30 to TRBJ2-2; 14 bases map to TRBD2. The CDR3 contains 15 residues. In germline, CDR1 is GTSNPN, CDR2 SVGIG (reference sequence). V shed 5 bases, J shed 6 bases, and the junction held 5 bases outside the gene matches. CDR3 sequence (DNA): TGTGCCTGGGGGGGACTAGCGGGAGTAGCCGGGGAGCTGTTTTTT. Protein product: CAWGGLAGVAGELFF.

The genes are TRBV2 and TRBJ1-2; 9 positions agree with TRBD1. The CDR3 spans 15 residues. The germline V gene encodes CDR1 SNHLY and CDR2 FYNNEI. Trimming at V came to 6 bases and at J to 5 bases, leaving 10 bases not matched to a gene. CDR3 sequence reads: CASSASGQGSYGYTF. CDR3 coding DNA: TGTGCCAGCAGCGCTTCGGGACAGGGATCTTATGGCTACACCTTC.

The chain couples TRBV18 to TRBJ2-5, with D uncertain. V lost 4 bases to trimming and J lost 5 bases, with 20 bases between them. Germline V gives CDR1 KGHSH, CDR2 LQKENI. The length of the CDR3 is 16 residues. The CDR3 DNA follows: TGTGCCAGCTCACTAACGGGCCCCCTGGGTGAGGAGACCCAGTACTTC. Protein product: CASSLTGPLGEETQYF.

This chain uses TRBV30 with TRBJ2-2, with D uncertain. CDR3 length equals 14 residues. CDR1 GTSNPN and CDR2 SVGIG come from the germline V gene (reference sequence). Trimming pared 2 bases from V and 2 bases from J, leaving 9 bases between. In DNA, the CDR3 is TGTGCCTGGAGTAAAGGCCGAAACACCGGGGAGCTGTTTTTT. Protein sequence: CAWSKGRNTGELFF.

The chain carries TRBV27 and TRBJ1-4; possibly TRBD1 for D (6 bases). The ends were cut back, 2 bases at V and 6 bases at J, with 10 bases in the middle. The CDR3 is made up of 14 amino acids. Germline loops: CDR1 MNHEY, CDR2 SMNVEV (reference sequence). Here the CDR3 DNA reads TGTGCCAGCAGTTTAAGCCAGGGGTATGAAAAACTGTTTTTT. This gives the protein CASSLSQGYEKLFF.

CDR3 loop: CASSQLDGTGELFF. The CDR3 DNA reads TGTGCCAGCAGCCAATTGGATGGCACCGGGGAGCTGTTTTTT. This sequence joins TRBV14 and TRBJ2-2; D is unresolved. There are 14 residues in the CDR3. Germline CDR1 SGHDN, CDR2 FVKESK. The V and J ends lost 2 bases and 4 bases respectively, with 8 bases between them.

The genes are TRBV25-1 and TRBJ1-1, with a tentative D call TRBD1 (5 bases). The CDR3 contains 15 residues. Deletions cut 6 bases from V and 7 bases from J, with 21 bases between. Germline-derived CDR1 and CDR2 are MGHDK and SYGVNS. CDR3 amino acids: CASSEAGLGVGEAFF. The CDR3 DNA follows: TGTGCCAGCAGCGAGGCAGGGCTGGGAGTTGGTGAAGCTTTCTTT.

At least ten counts were recorded for this clone. The gene calls are TRBV30 and TRBJ2-1; no reliable D call. CDR3 length: 12 amino acids. Germline V gene sequence: CDR1 GTSNPN, CDR2 SVGIG (reference sequence). Trimming pared 3 bases from V and 6 bases from J, leaving 9 bases between. In DNA form, the CDR3 reads TGTGCCTGGAGAGGGTGGCTCAATGAGCAGTTCTTC. Translating gives CAWRGWLNEQFF.

The chain recombines TRBV19 with TRBJ1-1; D may be TRBD1 (5 bases). Trimming took off 7 bases at V and 9 bases at J, with 18 bases between the two ends. The CDR3 is 13 residues long. Per the germline V gene, CDR1 is LNHDA and CDR2 is SQIVND (reference sequence). In DNA, the CDR3 is TGTGCCAGTATGCGAGCTCAGGGCGGTAAAGCTTTCTTT. This encodes CASMRAQGGKAFF. Complete variable domain (other parts from reference TRBV19 and TRBJ1-1): DGGITQSPKYLFRKEGQNVTLSCEQNLNHDAMYWYRQDPGQGLRLIYYSQIVNDFQKGDIAEGYSVSREKKESFPLTVTSAQKNPTAFYLCASMRAQGGKAFFGQGTRLTVV.

This clone was recorded a few times. Other DNA sequences of this sample code for an identical CDR3. The chain uses TRBV7-6 and TRBJ1-2; D not certain. The V gene's germline CDR1 is SGHVS and CDR2 FNYEAQ. The CDR3 is made up of 15 amino acids. Trimming took off 1 base at V and 0 bases at J, with 9 bases between the two ends. The CDR3 bases are TGTGCCAGCAGCTTAGGGCCAGCCTCTAACTATGGCTACACCTTC. Its protein is CASSLGPASNYGYTF.

The genes are TRBV10-2 and TRBJ1-1, with 8 nucleotides matching TRBD1. Germline CDR1 and CDR2: WSHSY and SAAADI. The V and J ends lost 5 bases and 1 base, in that order; junction bases with no gene match: 3. The CDR3 has 14 residues. The chain's CDR3 is CASSSDRANTEAFF. The CDR3 DNA is TGCGCCAGCAGTTCGGACAGGGCGAACACTGAAGCTTTCTTT.

The chain employs TRBV9 and TRBJ1-1; D is perhaps TRBD1 (5 bases). V was pared by 4 bases and J by 4 bases, with 14 bases between. CDR3 length equals 14 residues. From germline, CDR1 is SGDLS and CDR2 YYNGEE. The CDR3 sequence is CASSSREGSTEAFF. CDR3 DNA sequence: TGTGCCAGCAGCTCCAGAGAGGGGTCCACTGAAGCTTTCTTT.

The table lists this clone with a few counts. The rearrangement uses TRBV6-1 and TRBJ1-3; D call uncertain. This CDR3 comprises 16 residues. CDR1 is MNHNS and CDR2 is SASEGT in the germline V gene. The V end was cut by 4 bases, the J end by 0 bases, with 13 bases between. CDR3 region: CASSGATELSGNTIYF. The CDR3 nucleotides read TGTGCCAGCAGTGGCGCGACCGAACTCTCTGGAAACACCATATATTTT.

This chain joins TRBV11-2 and TRBJ2-1; 11 nucleotides align to TRBD2. Per the germline V gene, CDR1 is SGHAT and CDR2 is FQNNGV. The CDR3 has 15 residues. V shed 3 bases and J 8 bases; nucleotides not matched to a gene: 6. As DNA, the CDR3 is TGTGCCAGCAGCTTGTCGGTAGCGGGAGGGCATGAGCAGTTCTTC. Translating it yields CASSLSVAGGHEQFF.

This chain uses TRBV6-1 with TRBJ1-2; D is possibly TRBD1 (6 bases). V lost 4 bases to trimming and J lost 3 bases, with 12 bases between them. Germline-derived CDR1 and CDR2 are MNHNS and SASEGT. This CDR3 comprises 14 residues. The CDR3 sequence is CASSATRGDYGYTF. The CDR3 bases are TGTGCCAGCAGTGCTACCAGGGGAGACTATGGCTACACCTTC.

The chain uses TRBV5-5 and TRBJ1-1; weak D call: TRBD1 (6 bases). CDR3 length equals 15 residues. V was pared by 6 bases and J by 1 base, with 16 bases between. CDR1 and CDR2 (germline): SGHKS, YYEKEE (reference sequence). The CDR3, as DNA: TGTGCCAGCATAGGACGCGAGGGGGGGAACACTGAAGCTTTCTTT. It is translated as CASIGREGGNTEAFF. The entire variable domain, with the rest obtained from reference TRBV5-5 and TRBJ1-1, is as follows: DAGVTQSPTHLIKTRGQQVTLRCSPISGHKSVSWYQQVLGQGPQFIFQYYEKEERGRGNFPDRFSARQFPNYSSELNVNALLLGDSALYLCASIGREGGNTEAFFGQGTRLTVV.